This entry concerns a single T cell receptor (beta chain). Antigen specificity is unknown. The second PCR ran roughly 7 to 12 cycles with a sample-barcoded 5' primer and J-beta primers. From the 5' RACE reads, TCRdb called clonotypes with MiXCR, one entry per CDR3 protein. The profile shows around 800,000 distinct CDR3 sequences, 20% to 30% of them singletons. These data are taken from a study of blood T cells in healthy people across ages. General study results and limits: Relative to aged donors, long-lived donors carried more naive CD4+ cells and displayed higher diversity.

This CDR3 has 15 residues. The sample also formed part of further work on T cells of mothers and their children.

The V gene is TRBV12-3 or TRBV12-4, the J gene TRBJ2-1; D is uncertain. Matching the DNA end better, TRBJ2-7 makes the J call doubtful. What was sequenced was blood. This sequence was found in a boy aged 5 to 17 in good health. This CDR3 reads CASSLPYSNLYEQYF. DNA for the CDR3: TGTGCCAGCAGTCTGCCGTACTCTAACCTCTACGAGCAGTACTTC.